This T cell receptor (beta chain) was recovered during a study of T cells in Graves' hyperthyroidism and ophthalmopathy. Overall study results and limits: Model-based prediction identified ophthalmopathy a median roughly six months prior to its onset.

Graves' hyperthyroidism is called stable when ophthalmopathy does not progress within 18 months. Patients between 18 and 65 years old had hyperthyroidism, newly diagnosed and lasting under 2 months. This clonotype turned up a few times. The antigen is undetermined. From RNA transcripts, TCR beta CDR3 regions were amplified. The TCR CDR3 was amplified in a first-round RT-PCR using the HTBI primer set. TCRdb fed the multiplex PCR reads into MiXCR, producing one record per CDR3 protein. The repertoire holds under 800,000 distinct CDR3 sequences, with around 15% as singletons. Between the trimmed V and J ends, which lost 10 bases and 2 bases, there was a span of 18 bases. This CDR3 has 15 amino acids. Germline CDR1 reads ENHRY; CDR2 reads SYGVKD.

The clonotype comes from a woman aged 18-29 years with Graves' hyperthyroidism. Sample: blood. V gene TRBV10-3 combines with J gene TRBJ1-5; D is unresolved. The CDR3 region has the DNA TGTGCCACCGCTTTTGGGGAGGAAGGCAATCAGCCCCAGCATTTT. This sequence encodes CATAFGEEGNQPQHF.